The sequence of this TCR beta chain was determined in a study of tissue T cells after allogeneic stem cell transplantation (dated by TCRdb to between 2020 and 2023). Broadly, across the study: The study profiled TCR beta repertoires across many tissues from research autopsies of patients with and without GVHD, plus mouse models of GVHD. The human arm was conducted as a prospective observational study, and neither blinding nor randomization was performed.

Library preparation was by the immunoSEQ multiplex PCR assay. Adaptive Biotechnologies performed TCRbeta CDR3 sequencing at survey depth and reported CDR3 sequences, V/J genes, productive frequency, and template counts. Amplification of TCR beta CDR3 regions started from genomic DNA instead of RNA. The authors' analysis ran thus. Jensen-Shannon divergence was used to quantify pairwise repertoire overlap between tissues, with a value of 1 meaning complete divergence and a value of 0 meaning identical repertoires. Tissues were clustered by single-linkage agglomerative hierarchical clustering of pairwise JSD values and displayed as dendrograms. GLIPH2 was run on all patient samples with simulation_depth 1000, kmer_min_depth 3, cdr3_length_cutoff 8, keeping groups with more than two unique CDR3s. A standardized tissue-overlap score was calculated by extrapolating Jaccard GLIPH-group overlap across patients to a standard repertoire size of 1000 clones. To look at how diversity was associated with clinical or experimental variables, linear mixed-effect models were used, with tissue treated as a fixed effect and individual treated as a random effect. TCRdb limited this immuneACCESS table to in-frame rearrangements with V and J called. A share of clones is missing; checked studies link under half to unresolved V genes, and the rest is unexplained. V, J and clone size are those of that table, while D and trimming were read from the DNA. For this sample the table gives about 48,000 clones, of which approximately 70% were detected only once. Of the sample, around 0.52% is held by the ten largest clones.

With regard to this clone: The target of this receptor is not known. Being a mouse receptor, it is described with mouse gene labels and germline sequences.

Overall study outcomes, separate from this receptor: Within patients, how anatomically similar tissues were was a major factor shaping TCR repertoire composition, regardless of disease or transplant status. Blood and spleen T cells captured only a limited portion of the TCR repertoire detected in tissues, in both patients and mice. Which tissue TCRs were alloreactive or antigen-specific was not determined in the study, and some of the clones might have been host cells that persisted. Only a few T cell clones appeared in more than one patient, yet motif-based clustering showed tissue-specific repertoire signatures that were shared between patients. Sampling depth was acknowledged as a limitation, and the patient cohort was both small and clinically heterogeneous.

The clonotype originates from a pool of C57BL/6 mice in good health. The sequencing input was sorted cells pooled from one or two spleens.

CDR3 region: CASDWGGYEQYF. The covered CDR3 bases are TGTGCCTCCGACTGGGGGGGCTATGAACAGTAC. The chain joins TRBV31 to TRBJ2-7; the central 11 bases match TRBD2. The CDR3 extends 1 residue past the end of the read, so its final part is completed from the germline J gene. CDR1 and CDR2 are drawn from the germline V gene: GKSSPN, SITVG. Trimmed from V: 7 bases; trimmed from J: 3 bases; junction bases lacking a gene match: 2. The CDR3 runs 12 amino acids, cysteine and phenylalanine included. Shown are 33 bases from within the CDR3, in frame from base 1.